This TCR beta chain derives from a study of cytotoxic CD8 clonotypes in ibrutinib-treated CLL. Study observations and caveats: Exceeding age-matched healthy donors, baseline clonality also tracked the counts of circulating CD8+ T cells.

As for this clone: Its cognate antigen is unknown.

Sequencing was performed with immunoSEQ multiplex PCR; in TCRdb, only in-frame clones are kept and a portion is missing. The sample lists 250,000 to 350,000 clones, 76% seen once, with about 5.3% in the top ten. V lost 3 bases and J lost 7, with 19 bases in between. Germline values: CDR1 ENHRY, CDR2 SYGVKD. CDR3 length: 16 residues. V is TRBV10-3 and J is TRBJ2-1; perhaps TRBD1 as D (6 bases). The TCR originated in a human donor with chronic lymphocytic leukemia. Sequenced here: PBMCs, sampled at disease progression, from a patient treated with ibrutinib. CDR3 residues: CAISDSSGVYLNEQFF. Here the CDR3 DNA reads TGTGCCATCAGTGACTCCTCAGGGGTTTACCTGAATGAGCAGTTCTTC.